The TCR beta chain described here comes from a study of T cell changes during pregnancy in multiple sclerosis. Profiled with immunoSEQ multiplex PCR; TCRdb holds only in-frame clones, not every one. The table records approximately 74,000 clones, roughly nine tenths of them present only once. The clonotype comes from a female donor with multiple sclerosis, enrolled in a pregnancy study. This sample comprised peripheral blood, obtained before pregnancy.

The DNA of the CDR3 is TGTGCCAGTAGTATAGACAGCCGGGGAGGGGAGACCCAGTACTTC. It codes for CASSIDSRGGETQYF. The chain couples TRBV19 to TRBJ2-5, with 7 bases aligning to TRBD2. Per germline, CDR1 LNHDA and CDR2 SQIVND (reference sequence). The CDR3 loop spans 15 amino acids. Trimming removed 0 bases from V and 5 bases from J; junction bases left unmatched: 6.